This TCR beta chain was sequenced during a study of cytomegalovirus exposure and HLA in healthy donors. The study, taken as a whole, reports: An Asian-associated ancestry cluster reportedly showed fewer N-insertions than the approximately 630-donor mean in a later analysis. Presence/absence comparisons presumed near-even sequencing depth among donors.

60 Vbeta and 13 Jbeta primers were used in PCR. Profiling relied on immunoSEQ multiplex PCR, and the TCRdb table lists in-frame clones only, not all of them. Found here are 150,000 to 200,000 clones, about 75% of them singletons; the top ten hold approximately 11%. The CDR3 runs to 13 residues. V lost 3 bases and J 2 bases, leaving 5 bases between the germline ends. Germline V gives CDR1 GTSNPN, CDR2 SVGIG (reference sequence). Notes on this clone: As yet, its antigen is unknown.

The chain is built from TRBV30 and TRBJ2-6, with a tentative D call TRBD1 (5 bases). The sequence derives from a young man in good health and CMV-seropositive. Sequenced sample: PBMCs. The DNA for the CDR3 is TGTGCCTGGAGGACAGCTGGGGCCAACGTCCTGACTTTC. It translates to CAWRTAGANVLTF.